Below are 31 T cell receptor beta chains sequenced from a single sample in a study of blood T cells in healthy people across ages. Primers used in a second PCR of about 6 to 11 cycles were a sample-barcoded 5' primer and a J-beta primer mix. TCRdb re-derived calls from the 5' RACE reads in MiXCR, one entry per CDR3 protein. This sample has roughly 1.7 million distinct CDR3 sequences, with roughly 30% found just once. The sequenced sample was blood. These receptors were obtained from a woman in her 30s in good health.

The V gene is TRBV4-1, the J gene TRBJ2-1, with D hard to call. V was clipped by 1 base and J by 4 bases, with 8 bases between them. CDR1 and CDR2 from the germline V gene are MGHRA and YSYEKL. CDR3 length: 14 residues. CDR3 residues: CASSQGPEYNEQFF. The CDR3 DNA is TGCGCCAGCAGCCAAGGTCCCGAGTACAATGAGCAGTTCTTC.

This clonotype appeared many times. A junction end diverges from the germline sequence, so it may reflect a read error. The chain is built from TRBV5-1 and TRBJ2-1; TRBD1 aligns across 7 bases. CDR1 is SGHRS, CDR2 YFSETQ, per germline. There are 13 residues in the CDR3. CDR3 protein: CASSLDRANEQFF. The DNA for the CDR3 is TGTGCCAGCAGTCTCGACAGGGCCAATGAGCAGTTCTTC.

The chain carries TRBV7-9 and TRBJ1-1; D call uncertain. Germline CDR1 and CDR2: SEHNR and FQNEAQ (reference sequence). The CDR3 contains 16 residues. V was shortened by 5 bases and J by 1 base, with 17 bases between the two germline ends. The CDR3 sequence is CASSGPFVAGNTEAFF. DNA for the CDR3: TGTGCCAGCAGCGGCCCGTTTGTGGCCGGGAACACTGAAGCTTTCTTT.

This clonotype appeared a single time. This may come from a read error, since a much larger clone is one base off. The chain has TRBV7-9 and TRBJ2-1; 8 bases match TRBD2. The DNA end is more similar to TRBJ2-7, so the J call may be wrong. CDR3 length: 15 amino acids. Germline assignment: CDR1 SEHNR and CDR2 FQNEAQ (reference sequence). The CDR3 DNA is TGTGCCAGCAGCCCCCGGACTAGCAGTTACAATGAGCAGTACTTC. Translation gives CASSPRTSSYNEQYF.

This clonotype showed up just a few times. The chain uses TRBV28 and TRBJ2-1, with D possibly being TRBD2 (6 bases). The CDR3 runs to 16 residues. CDR1 and CDR2 (germline): MDHEN, SYDVKM. Trimming shortened V by 5 bases and J by 0 bases, and 14 bases separated the two germline ends. The CDR3 loop reads CASSPTGTRSYNEQFF. The CDR3 DNA follows: TGTGCCAGCAGTCCCACCGGGACTCGCTCCTACAATGAGCAGTTCTTC.

This clonotype was seen at least ten times. The chain employs TRBV4-1 and TRBJ1-2, with 9 bases aligning to TRBD1. This CDR3 has 14 residues. Unmatched junction bases numbered 4, after V lost 4 bases and J lost 4 bases. Germline values: CDR1 MGHRA, CDR2 YSYEKL. CDR3 region: CASSRTGGGYGYTF. The CDR3 DNA reads TGCGCCAGCAGCCGCACAGGGGGCGGCTATGGCTACACCTTC.

With regard to this clonotype: Its ends do not fully match the called genes, so a read error is possible. The chain couples TRBV29-1 to TRBJ2-4; 13 bases align to TRBD2. Per germline, CDR1 SQVTM and CDR2 ANQGSEA. The CDR3 has 15 residues. For the CDR3, the DNA is TGCAGCGTTGAGGGGACTAGCGGGGCCAAAAACGTTCAGTACTTC. Translated, it gives CSVEGTSGAKNVQYF.

The gene calls are TRBV7-9 and TRBJ2-3, with TRBD1 matching 12 bases. V lost 4 bases to trimming and J lost 1 base; unmatched junction nucleotides: 9. This CDR3 contains 18 residues. From germline, CDR1 is SEHNR and CDR2 FQNEAQ (reference sequence). This CDR3 reads CASSSSSGTGGRTDTQYF. DNA of the CDR3: TGTGCCAGCAGCTCGAGCTCCGGGACAGGGGGCCGCACAGATACGCAGTATTTT.

The rearrangement uses TRBV7-6 and TRBJ2-3; a possible D gene is TRBD1 (6 bases). From germline, CDR1 is SGHVS and CDR2 FNYEAQ. V lost 1 base and J lost 1, with 12 bases in between. This CDR3 region has 16 residues. The CDR3 DNA is TGTGCCAGCAGCTTAGGCGAGGGGGTCCGCACAGATACGCAGTATTTT. Translating it yields CASSLGEGVRTDTQYF. Based on the CDR3 plus reference TRBV7-6 and TRBJ2-3, the full variable domain is GAGVSQSPRYKVTKRGQDVALRCDPISGHVSLYWYRQALGQGPEFLTYFNYEAQQDKSGLPNDRFSAERPEGSISTLTIQRTEQRDSAMYRCASSLGEGVRTDTQYFGPGTRLTVL.

Only a few counts were recorded for this clonotype. This chain's CDR3 is CASSRGGLTSTDTQYF. For the CDR3, the DNA is TGTGCCAGCAGCAGAGGAGGCCTGACTAGCACAGATACGCAGTATTTT. The gene calls are TRBV6-2 or TRBV6-3 and TRBJ2-3, with D tentatively TRBD2 (5 bases). This CDR3 has 16 residues. CDR1 is MNHEY, CDR2 SVGEGT, per germline. The V end was cut by 6 bases, the J end by 0 bases, with 16 bases between.

The genes are TRBV6-6 and TRBJ2-7, with a possible D match to TRBD2 (7 bases). Trimming removed 10 bases from V and 4 bases from J, with 20 bases in between. The CDR3 has 14 amino acids. Germline-derived CDR1 and CDR2 are MNHNY and SVGAGI (reference sequence). The CDR3 nucleotides read TGTGCCACAAAGGGGGGGTCCCCTTCTTACGAGCAGTACTTC. This sequence encodes CATKGGSPSYEQYF.

The chain uses TRBV4-1 and TRBJ2-3, with 9 bases lining up with TRBD2. V shed 3 bases and J 6 bases; nucleotides not matched to a gene: 22. Per the germline V gene, CDR1 is MGHRA and CDR2 is YSYEKL. The CDR3 sequence is 20 residues long. CDR3 in amino acids: CASSHLGLAGQTGERDTQYF. CDR3 nucleotide sequence: TGCGCCAGCAGCCACCTAGGCCTAGCGGGGCAAACAGGTGAAAGGGATACGCAGTATTTT.

The gene calls are TRBV24-1 and TRBJ1-1; 7 positions agree with TRBD1. In germline, CDR1 is KGHDR, CDR2 SFDVKD. There are 12 residues in the CDR3. With V trimmed by 3 bases and J by 8 bases, 2 bases remained unmatched. The CDR3 region is CATSDRDSEAFF. Written as DNA, the CDR3 is TGTGCCACCAGTGATCGGGACAGCGAAGCTTTCTTT.

Comments on this clonotype: A junction end diverges from the germline sequence, so it may reflect a read error. The chain combines TRBV27 with TRBJ2-1, with 12 bases lining up with TRBD2. The CDR3 is 15 residues long. The germline V gene has CDR1 MNHEY and CDR2 SMNVEV (reference sequence). Here the CDR3 reads CAGSSLTSGGTEQFF. CDR3 DNA sequence: TGTGCCGGCAGCTCCCTCACTAGCGGGGGGACTGAGCAGTTCTTC.

This clonotype came up a few times. The rearrangement uses TRBV5-1 and TRBJ1-2; D gene unclear. Germline lookup yields CDR1 SGHRS and CDR2 YFSETQ. The CDR3 consists of 13 residues. With 2 bases removed from V and 7 bases from J, the gap between germline ends came to 12 bases. The CDR3 bases are TGCGCCAGCAGCTTATCAGGAGGAAGTGGCTACACCTTC. It specifies CASSLSGGSGYTF.

This clonotype was seen only a few times. This chain links TRBV7-2 with TRBJ1-2, with TRBD1 as a possible D gene (5 bases). Germline-derived CDR1 and CDR2 are SGHTA and FQGNSA. The length of the CDR3 is 16 residues. Deletions cut 5 bases from V and 1 base from J, with 17 bases between. This CDR3 is CASSPNPMDINYGYTF. For the CDR3, the DNA is TGTGCCAGCAGCCCGAATCCCATGGACATTAACTATGGCTACACCTTC.

This clonotype was seen a handful of times. The chain has TRBV29-1 and TRBJ2-7, with D tentatively TRBD2 (6 bases). V was shortened by 0 bases and J by 6 bases, with 15 bases between the two germline ends. This CDR3 contains 14 residues. Germline V lookup: CDR1 SQVTM, CDR2 ANQGSEA. CDR3 protein: CSVEDRRYSGEQYF. In nucleotides, the CDR3 is TGCAGCGTTGAAGATCGGCGGTATAGCGGCGAGCAGTACTTC.

This clonotype turned up a few times. V and J are TRBV20-1 and TRBJ1-6; no clear D gene. CDR1 and CDR2 from the germline V gene are DFQATT and SNEGSKA (reference sequence). CDR3 size: 12 residues. With 0 bases removed from V and 14 bases from J, the gap between germline ends came to 11 bases. The CDR3 spells CSARDWEKALHF. The CDR3, as DNA: TGCAGTGCTAGAGATTGGGAGAAGGCCCTCCACTTT.

The chain links TRBV20-1 to TRBJ2-7, with 9 bases identical to TRBD2. J lost 7 bases, V lost 0 bases, and 4 bases had no gene match. The CDR3 has 13 amino acids. CDR1 and CDR2 from the germline V gene are DFQATT and SNEGSKA (reference sequence). The CDR3 nucleotides read TGCAGTGCTAGAGATCCCAGCGGGGGGGAGCAGTACTTC. It is translated as CSARDPSGGEQYF.

This clonotype was observed many times. The gene calls are TRBV7-2 and TRBJ2-5; no firm D call. This CDR3 region has 13 residues. Trimming pared 5 bases from V and 4 bases from J, leaving 11 bases between. Germline CDR1 and CDR2: SGHTA and FQGNSA. Here the CDR3 reads CASSPTPGETQYF. The CDR3 DNA sequence: TGTGCCAGCAGCCCTACGCCCGGAGAGACCCAGTACTTC.

The chain combines TRBV6-2 or TRBV6-3 with TRBJ2-7; weak D call: TRBD1 (6 bases). CDR3 size: 14 residues. The germline gives CDR1 MNHEY, CDR2 SVGEGT. The V end was cut by 8 bases, the J end by 2 bases, with 16 bases between. CDR3 amino acids: CASSPFGQTYEQYF. The CDR3, as DNA: TGTGCCAGCTCTCCATTCGGACAGACCTACGAGCAGTACTTC.

The chain has TRBV20-1 and TRBJ2-7; the D is unclear. From germline, CDR1 is DFQATT and CDR2 SNEGSKA (reference sequence). Trimming took off 0 bases at V and 1 base at J, with 13 bases between the two ends. The CDR3 length is 15 residues. The CDR3 sequence is CSARDRVVSSYEQYF. Written as DNA, the CDR3 is TGCAGTGCTAGAGATCGCGTTGTCTCGTCCTACGAGCAGTACTTC.

The J gene is TRBJ2-3, the V gene TRBV12-3 or TRBV12-4, with TRBD2 as a possible D gene (5 bases). This CDR3 has 15 residues. V lost 2 bases and J lost 2, with 11 bases in between. Here the CDR3 reads CASSLSSVTTDTQYF. DNA of the CDR3: TGTGCCAGCAGTTTAAGTAGCGTGACCACAGATACGCAGTATTTT.

This clonotype was counted a few times. V and J are TRBV4-2 and TRBJ2-7; 7 bases line up with TRBD2. Trimming took 1 base from V and 3 from J; bases not matched to a gene: 6. There are 15 residues in the CDR3. Germline CDR1 LGHNA, CDR2 YNFKEQ. CDR3 DNA: TGTGCCAGCAGCCAAGGGGCCGCTAGCGGCTACGAGCAGTACTTC. It is translated as CASSQGAASGYEQYF.

The chain uses TRBV6-1 and TRBJ2-5, with D possibly being TRBD2 (6 bases). Trimming stripped 0 bases from V and 4 bases from J, with 30 bases between. CDR3 size: 21 residues. Germline V gives CDR1 MNHNS, CDR2 SASEGT. CDR3: CASSEASGGRGFTRPSETQYF. CDR3 bases: TGTGCCAGCAGTGAAGCGAGTGGGGGTCGGGGGTTCACCCGACCTTCAGAGACCCAGTACTTC.

This clonotype was seen only a few times. The rearrangement links TRBV9 to TRBJ2-7, with D possibly matching TRBD1 (5 bases). Germline V lookup: CDR1 SGDLS, CDR2 YYNGEE. The CDR3 loop spans 14 amino acids. V was pared by 0 bases and J by 5 bases, with 12 bases between. In DNA form, the CDR3 reads TGTGCCAGCAGCGTAGGGGCCAGGGTCCACGAGCAGTACTTC. This codes for CASSVGARVHEQYF.

As for this clonotype: At one of its ends the junction is not consistent with the germline gene, which may arise from a read error. V gene TRBV3-1 combines with J gene TRBJ2-5; D uncertain. The CDR3 extends over 13 amino acids. The germline gives CDR1 LGHDT, CDR2 YNNKEL (reference sequence). The CDR3 DNA reads as TGTGCCAGCAGCATCCCCGGTGGAGAGGCCCAGTACTTC. Amino acids: CASSIPGGEAQYF.

The V call is TRBV9, the J call TRBJ2-3; 9 bases are shared with TRBD2. V lost 3 bases, J lost 2 bases, and 16 bases stayed unmatched. The germline gives CDR1 SGDLS, CDR2 YYNGEE. The CDR3 extends over 19 amino acids. CDR3 DNA sequence: TGTGCCAGCAGCGGAGGGAGGCTAGCGGGATTCGTATCCACAGATACGCAGTATTTT. Its protein product is CASSGGRLAGFVSTDTQYF.

For this clonotype: A much larger clonotype is one base distant, so this may be a read error. V usage is TRBV29-1 and J usage is TRBJ2-3, with 8 bases identical to TRBD2. The CDR3 is made up of 15 amino acids. CDR1 and CDR2 from the germline V gene are SQVTM and ANQGSEA. J gave up 6 bases and V 6 bases, and 14 bases lay outside the gene matches. CDR3 sequence: CSVARLTGGSDTQYF. The CDR3 coding sequence is TGCAGCGTCGCGCGACTAACGGGGGGGAGCGATACGCAGTATTTT.

This clonotype was seen repeatedly, ten times or more. CDR3 in amino acids: CASSPDPLEQFF. DNA of the CDR3: TGTGCCAGCAGCCCGGACCCTCTCGAGCAGTTCTTC. This rearrangement joins TRBV12-3 or TRBV12-4 to TRBJ2-1; D is unresolved. V was clipped by 6 bases and J by 10 bases, with 13 bases between them. The CDR3 is 12 residues long.

The gene calls are TRBV12-3 or TRBV12-4 and TRBJ1-2; 8 bases map to TRBD1. This CDR3 region has 15 residues. After removal of 7 bases from V and 0 bases from J, the junction contained 7 bases not matched to a gene. The CDR3 reads CASTEDRDTNYGYTF. The CDR3 DNA reads as TGTGCCAGCACTGAGGACAGGGATACTAACTATGGCTACACCTTC.